Below, one T cell receptor (beta chain) is given with its context. Its antigen remains unidentified. Using immunoSEQ multiplex PCR, the repertoire was profiled, and TCRdb retains in-frame clones only, with some absent. The sample consists of about 14,000 clones, roughly 63% of them appearing once. This record belongs to a study of CD4+ T cells in melanoma. Study conclusions and caveats: Reportedly, melanoma neoantigen-specific CD4+ T cells showed varied differentiation states.

This CDR3 is built from 17 residues. Trimming took off 3 bases at V and 3 bases at J, with 18 bases between the two ends. The germline CDR1 and CDR2 sequences are SEHNR and FQNEAQ (reference sequence). The gene calls are TRBV7-9 and TRBJ2-1, with a weak D call TRBD2 (7 bases). Sequenced sample: cells from a culture (not recorded whether cultured in vitro). The sequence was obtained from a human donor with melanoma. This chain's CDR3 is CASSFYFGGAVYNEQFF. CDR3 in DNA: TGTGCCAGCAGCTTCTATTTTGGGGGGGCCGTCTACAATGAGCAGTTCTTC.